What follows are 29 T cell receptor beta chains derived from one specimen sequenced in a study of T cell responses to AZD1222 COVID-19 vaccine. Sequencing was performed with immunoSEQ multiplex PCR; in TCRdb, only in-frame clones are kept and a portion is missing. The sample yields more than 85,000 clones, roughly 86% seen once. The material was peripheral blood, obtained 28 days after the second AZD1222 dose. These receptors originate from an adult who received the AZD1222 COVID-19 vaccine.

The chain combines TRBV5-4 with TRBJ1-2, with 9 positions matching TRBD1. V gave up 4 bases and J gave up 6 bases; unmatched junction bases: 7. The CDR3 is made up of 14 amino acids. Germline V gives CDR1 SGHNT, CDR2 YYREEE (reference sequence). The CDR3 DNA is TGTGCCAGCAGCCCCTCCGACAGGGGGGATGGCTACACCTTC. Translated, it gives CASSPSDRGDGYTF.

The chain uses TRBV19 and TRBJ1-5; no firm D call. V lost 7 bases to trimming and J lost 6 bases, with 4 bases between them. The V gene's germline CDR1 is LNHDA and CDR2 SQIVND (reference sequence). The CDR3 extends over 10 amino acids. CDR3: CASNRQPQHF. CDR3 bases: TGTGCCAGTAACCGTCAGCCCCAGCATTTT.

The V and J genes are TRBV6-8 and TRBJ2-7, with 7 bases fitting TRBD1. Germline CDR1 is MNHGY and CDR2 is SAAAGT. Unmatched junction bases numbered 9, after V lost 2 bases and J lost 5 bases. The CDR3 loop spans 15 amino acids. The CDR3 region is CASSYPDRVLDEQYF. The CDR3 region has the DNA TGTGCCAGCAGTTACCCAGACAGGGTTTTGGACGAGCAGTACTTC.

The chain carries TRBV20-1 and TRBJ1-5, with 8 bases matching TRBD1. With V trimmed by 3 bases and J by 6 bases, 7 bases remained unmatched. Germline assignment: CDR1 DFQATT and CDR2 SNEGSKA (reference sequence). This CDR3 has 14 residues. In nucleotides, the CDR3 is TGCAGTGCTAGTCCCTCAGGGGGCGGTCAGCCCCAGCATTTT. Amino acids: CSASPSGGGQPQHF.

This clone was observed a handful of times. For the CDR3, the DNA is TGTGCCTGGAGTGGGGGACTAGCGGGCGGAGAGACCCAGTACTTC. This sequence encodes CAWSGGLAGGETQYF. The chain uses TRBV30 and TRBJ2-5, with 12 nucleotides matching TRBD2. The CDR3 runs to 15 residues. With V trimmed by 1 base and J by 4 bases, 4 bases remained unmatched. Germline values: CDR1 GTSNPN, CDR2 SVGIG (reference sequence).

The rearrangement uses TRBV5-1 and TRBJ2-1, with 7 bases that match TRBD1. Unmatched junction bases numbered 11, after V lost 4 bases and J lost 7 bases. Germline values: CDR1 SGHRS, CDR2 YFSETQ. This CDR3 contains 15 residues. The CDR3: CASSRNRDSGNEQFF. DNA for the CDR3: TGCGCCAGCAGCCGGAACCGGGACAGTGGGAATGAGCAGTTCTTC.

The V gene is TRBV5-5, the J gene TRBJ2-7; 12 positions agree with TRBD2. The CDR3 has 18 residues. Germline values: CDR1 SGHKS, CDR2 YYEKEE (reference sequence). V lost 0 bases and J lost 3; bases outside the gene matches: 10. CDR3 in DNA: TGTGCCAGCAGCTTGGCCCTAGCGGGAGGGCAGATTATCTACGAGCAGTACTTC. This sequence encodes CASSLALAGGQIIYEQYF.

This sequence joins TRBV11-3 and TRBJ2-1, with D unclear. Germline V gene sequence: CDR1 SGHNT, CDR2 YENEEA. The V end was cut by 5 bases, the J end by 5 bases, with 7 bases between. CDR3 size: 12 residues. CDR3 nucleotides: TGTGCCAGCAGCAGGACCCACAATGAGCAGTTCTTC. This codes for CASSRTHNEQFF.

The chain joins TRBV5-1 to TRBJ1-1, with TRBD1 matching 7 bases. The CDR3 spans 15 residues. The V gene's germline CDR1 is SGHRS and CDR2 YFSETQ. V shed 5 bases, J shed 0 bases, and the junction held 7 bases outside the gene matches. For the CDR3, the DNA is TGCGCCAGCAGTAGGACAGGAAACATGAACACTGAAGCTTTCTTT. Translation: CASSRTGNMNTEAFF.

The chain uses TRBV2 and TRBJ2-7, with D tentatively TRBD2 (6 bases). The germline V gene has CDR1 SNHLY and CDR2 FYNNEI. The CDR3 covers 15 residues. The ends were cut back, 4 bases at V and 0 bases at J, with 13 bases in the middle. The CDR3 is CASSVGDFSSYEQYF. The CDR3 region has the DNA TGTGCCAGCAGTGTAGGGGACTTCAGCTCCTACGAGCAGTACTTC.

This chain connects TRBV10-3 to TRBJ2-7; D not certain. The germline V gene has CDR1 ENHRY and CDR2 SYGVKD. CDR3 size: 13 residues. The V and J ends lost 6 bases and 6 bases respectively, with 15 bases between them. CDR3 DNA: TGTGCCATCAGCGTTGGGATTGGCTTCGAGCAGTACTTC. As protein: CAISVGIGFEQYF.

A single count supports this clone. The chain links TRBV27 to TRBJ1-5; 7 bases match TRBD1. There are 13 residues in the CDR3. The germline CDR1 and CDR2 sequences are MNHEY and SMNVEV (reference sequence). In nucleotides, the CDR3 is TGTGATACGCCCGGGACAGGCAATCAGCCCCAGCATTTT. Translating gives CDTPGTGNQPQHF.

A single count supports this clone. The chain has TRBV21-1 and TRBJ1-1; the table's TRBD1 call for D was not verified on the DNA. TRBV21-1 is tagged as a pseudogene. This CDR3 is 20 amino acids long. The CDR3 sequence: CASSRPHRAAVHGSRTEAFF. Written as DNA, the CDR3 is TGTGCCAGCAGCCGACCCCACAGGGCTGCGGTTCATGGTTCAAGAACTGAAGCTTTCTTT.

The chain joins TRBV4-2 to TRBJ1-1; no reliable D call. V was cut by 1 base and J by 5 bases, with 8 bases left in between. Germline V gene data show CDR1 as LGHNA and CDR2 as YNFKEQ. There are 13 residues in the CDR3. CDR3 loop: CASSQGVGTEAFF. CDR3 nucleotide sequence: TGTGCCAGCAGCCAAGGTGTGGGTACTGAAGCTTTCTTT.

This clone was seen only once. The chain joins TRBV5-6 to TRBJ2-5; 9 nucleotides line up with TRBD1. The V gene end was trimmed by 2 bases and the J gene end by 2 bases; junction bases not matched to a gene: 4. Per germline, CDR1 SGHDT and CDR2 YYEEEE. This CDR3 has 15 amino acids. CDR3 protein: CASSFLGQGQETQYF. The CDR3 DNA is TGTGCCAGCAGCTTCTTAGGACAGGGGCAAGAGACCCAGTACTTC.

The rearrangement joins TRBV6-5 to TRBJ1-1; possibly TRBD1 for D (5 bases). Trimming left V 4 bases short and J 6 bases short, with 12 bases between. From germline, CDR1 is MNHEY and CDR2 SVGAGI. The CDR3 extends over 13 amino acids. CDR3 nucleotide sequence: TGTGCCAGCAGTTCCAAGGGGTTATCTGAAGCTTTCTTT. Its protein is CASSSKGLSEAFF.

The CDR3 protein is CASSSPDRIKEQYF. The CDR3 bases are TGTGCCAGCAGTTCCCCGGACAGGATTAAAGAGCAGTACTTC. This sequence joins TRBV28 and TRBJ2-7; 7 positions match TRBD1. Trimming cost V 4 bases and J 7 bases; bases outside gene matches: 10. CDR3 length: 14 residues. Germline lookup yields CDR1 MDHEN and CDR2 SYDVKM.

V gene TRBV13 combines with J gene TRBJ1-6, with D unclear. Trimming cost V 5 bases and J 6 bases, with 14 bases left between them. Germline V CDR1 and CDR2: PRHDT, FYEKMQ (reference sequence). CDR3 length equals 15 residues. The CDR3 is CASSLDVGGNSPLHF. The CDR3 nucleotides are TGTGCCAGCAGCCTAGACGTAGGTGGTAATTCACCCCTCCACTTT.

This chain links TRBV7-8 with TRBJ1-3; D is unresolved. Germline V gene lookup returns CDR1 SGHVS and CDR2 FQNEAQ. This CDR3 region has 15 residues. V was trimmed by 5 bases and J by 2 bases, leaving 13 bases between them. As DNA, the CDR3 is TGTGCCAGCAGCAAATTAACAGAGCCTGGAAACACCATATATTTT. Translated: CASSKLTEPGNTIYF.

The CDR3 protein is CASSRTTGGGNQPQHF. CDR3 in DNA: TGTGCCAGTAGTAGAACGACAGGGGGCGGCAATCAGCCCCAGCATTTT. The genes are TRBV19 and TRBJ1-5; 10 positions match TRBD1. CDR1 LNHDA and CDR2 SQIVND come from the germline V gene (reference sequence). CDR3 length equals 16 residues. V trimming: 4 bases; J trimming: 2 bases; junction bases outside the gene matches: 5.

This clone was seen a single time. The J gene is TRBJ1-1, the V gene TRBV4-1; the D gene is possibly TRBD1 (5 bases). Trimming removed 0 bases from V and 0 bases from J, with 8 bases in between. Germline lookup yields CDR1 MGHRA and CDR2 YSYEKL. The CDR3 consists of 15 residues. The CDR3 region has the DNA TGCGCCAGCAGCCAAGACGGGGGGGTGAACACTGAAGCTTTCTTT. Its protein product is CASSQDGGVNTEAFF.

The V and J genes are TRBV7-9 and TRBJ1-1; D gene ambiguous. Germline lookup yields CDR1 SEHNR and CDR2 FQNEAQ (reference sequence). Between the trimmed V and J ends, which lost 2 bases and 3 bases, there was a span of 7 bases. The CDR3 is 13 amino acids. The CDR3 DNA sequence: TGTGCCAGCAGCTTAAGGCAGGACACTGAAGCTTTCTTT. It yields the protein CASSLRQDTEAFF. Based on the CDR3 plus reference TRBV7-9 and TRBJ1-1, the full variable domain is DTGVSQNPRHKITKRGQNVTFRCDPISEHNRLYWYRQTLGQGPEFLTYFQNEAQLEKSRLLSDRFSAERPKGSFSTLEIQRTEQGDSAMYLCASSLRQDTEAFFGQGTRLTVV.

The genes are TRBV7-2 and TRBJ2-5, with D perhaps matching TRBD2 (6 bases). This CDR3 contains 14 residues. The V gene lost 10 bases and the J gene lost 2 bases, with 17 bases spanning the gap. Germline values: CDR1 SGHTA, CDR2 FQGNSA. The CDR3 nucleotides are TGTGCCACCAAGGCGGGATACGTGCAAGAGACCCAGTACTTC. It encodes CATKAGYVQETQYF. The complete variable domain, with remaining parts taken from reference TRBV7-2 and TRBJ2-5, reads GAGVSQSPSNKVTEKGKDVELRCDPISGHTALYWYRQSLGQGLEFLIYFQGNSAPDKSGLPSDRFSAERTGGSVSTLTIQRTQQEDSAVYLCATKAGYVQETQYFGPGTRLLVL.

CDR3 protein: CASSLAGGNEQFF. The CDR3 region has the DNA TGTGCCAGCAGCTTAGCGGGGGGCAATGAGCAGTTCTTC. The chain links TRBV7-3 to TRBJ2-1; 8 nucleotides align to TRBD2. This CDR3 spans 13 amino acids. J was trimmed by 6 bases and V by 2 bases; bases with no gene match: 0. CDR1 SGHTA and CDR2 FQGTGA come from the germline V gene.

This chain joins TRBV5-1 and TRBJ2-1; 12 positions agree with TRBD2. The CDR3 runs to 15 residues. CDR1 and CDR2 (germline): SGHRS, YFSETQ. V lost 4 bases and J lost 7; bases outside the gene matches: 6. The CDR3 DNA is TGCGCCAGCAGCCCGTGGACTAGCGGGGTTAATGAGCAGTTCTTC. It encodes CASSPWTSGVNEQFF. The full variable domain, in which reference TRBV5-1 and TRBJ2-1 provide the parts outside the CDR3, is KAGVTQTPRYLIKTRGQQVTLSCSPISGHRSVSWYQQTPGQGLQFLFEYFSETQRNKGNFPGRFSGRQFSNSRSEMNVSTLELGDSALYLCASSPWTSGVNEQFFGPGTRLTVL.

This clone is a singleton in its sample. The rearrangement uses TRBV30 and TRBJ2-6; D uncertain. Trimming stripped 2 bases from V and 0 bases from J, with 20 bases between. Germline V lookup: CDR1 GTSNPN, CDR2 SVGIG (reference sequence). The CDR3 length is 19 residues. The CDR3 DNA sequence: TGTGCCTGGAGTAGGGCGGTAGTCCTCTCGAACTCTGGGGCCAACGTCCTGACTTTC. It codes for CAWSRAVVLSNSGANVLTF. The whole variable domain, remainder taken from reference TRBV30 and TRBJ2-6, is SQTIHQWPATLVQPVGSPLSLECTVEGTSNPNLYWYRQAAGRGLQLLFYSVGIGQISSEVPQNLSASRPQDRQFILSSKKLLLSDSGFYLCAWSRAVVLSNSGANVLTFGAGSRLTVL.

The rearrangement uses TRBV2 and TRBJ1-1, with D unresolved. V was shortened by 7 bases and J by 1 base, with 7 bases between the two germline ends. This CDR3 has 12 residues. The germline V gene has CDR1 SNHLY and CDR2 FYNNEI. The CDR3 here is CASTQRNTEAFF. The CDR3 DNA sequence: TGTGCCAGCACCCAGAGGAACACTGAAGCTTTCTTT.

CDR3 nucleotides: TGTGCCAGCAGCCAACAGGGGGCGTTCACAGATACGCAGTATTTT. This sequence encodes CASSQQGAFTDTQYF. The rearrangement links TRBV6-5 to TRBJ2-3, with 9 bases identical to TRBD1. This CDR3 spans 15 amino acids. Losses at the gene ends were 6 bases for V and 2 bases for J; bases not matched to a gene: 6. In germline, CDR1 is MNHEY, CDR2 SVGAGI.

V is TRBV11-2 and J is TRBJ1-1, with D possibly TRBD1 on 5 matching bases. V lost 3 bases, J lost 7 bases, and 15 bases lay in between. Germline V lookup: CDR1 SGHAT, CDR2 FQNNGV. The CDR3 consists of 14 residues. CDR3 sequence reads: CASSLGPGSIEAFF. CDR3 nucleotide sequence: TGTGCCAGCAGCTTGGGGCCCGGCAGCATTGAAGCTTTCTTT.